This T cell receptor beta chain stems from a study of blood T cell repertoires in COVID-19. Study-wide background: COVID-19 samples from acute and convalescent phases originated in the United States, Italy and Spain. Sources were T cells, B-cell-depleted T cells, or PBMCs; the material itself was cDNA or gDNA.

Only one count was recorded for this clone. The repertoire was sequenced with immunoSEQ multiplex PCR; TCRdb's copy has only in-frame clones and lacks some. The table records around 300,000 clones, roughly 85% of them present only once. CDR3 length: 17 amino acids. V was pared by 0 bases and J by 0 bases, with 13 bases between. Germline CDR1 reads SGDLS; CDR2 reads YYNGEE. Sequenced material: peripheral blood. This sequence originates from a woman aged 25 to 39 with active or convalescent COVID-19. The chain uses TRBV9 and TRBJ1-5; D is uncertain. The DNA of the CDR3 is TGTGCCAGCAGCGTAGGGCCGGAGAGGGATAGCAATCAGCCCCAGCATTTT. Protein: CASSVGPERDSNQPQHF.